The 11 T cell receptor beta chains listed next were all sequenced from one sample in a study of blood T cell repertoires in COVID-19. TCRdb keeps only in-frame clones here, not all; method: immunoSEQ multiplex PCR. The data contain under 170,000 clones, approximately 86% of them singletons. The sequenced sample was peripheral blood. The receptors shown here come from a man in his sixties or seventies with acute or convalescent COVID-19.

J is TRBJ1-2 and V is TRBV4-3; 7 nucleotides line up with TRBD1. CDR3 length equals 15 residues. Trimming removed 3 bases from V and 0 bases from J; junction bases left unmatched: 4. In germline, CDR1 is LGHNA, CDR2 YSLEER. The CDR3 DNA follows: TGCGCCAGCAGCCACGAGGACAGGTCTAACTATGGCTACACCTTC. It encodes CASSHEDRSNYGYTF.

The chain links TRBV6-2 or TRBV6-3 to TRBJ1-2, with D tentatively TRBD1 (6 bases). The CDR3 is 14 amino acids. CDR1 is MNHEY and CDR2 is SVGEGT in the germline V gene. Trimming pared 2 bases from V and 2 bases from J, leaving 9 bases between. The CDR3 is CASSYERGNYGYTF. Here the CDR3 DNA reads TGTGCCAGCAGTTACGAGAGGGGGAACTATGGCTACACCTTC.

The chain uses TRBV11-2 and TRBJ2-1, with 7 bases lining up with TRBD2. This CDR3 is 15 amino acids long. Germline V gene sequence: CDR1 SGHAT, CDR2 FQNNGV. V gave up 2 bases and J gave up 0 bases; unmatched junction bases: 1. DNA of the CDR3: TGTGCCAGCAGCTTAACGGGAGGCTCCTACAATGAGCAGTTCTTC. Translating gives CASSLTGGSYNEQFF. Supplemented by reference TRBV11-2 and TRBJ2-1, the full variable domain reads EAGVAQSPRYKIIEKRQSVAFWCNPISGHATLYWYQQILGQGPKLLIQFQNNGVVDDSQLPKDRFSAERLKGVDSTLKIQPAKLEDSAVYLCASSLTGGSYNEQFFGPGTRLTVL.

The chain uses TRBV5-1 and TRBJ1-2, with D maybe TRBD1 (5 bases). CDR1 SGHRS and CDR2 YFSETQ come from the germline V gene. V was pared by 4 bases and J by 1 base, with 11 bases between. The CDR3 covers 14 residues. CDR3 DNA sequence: TGCGCCAGCAGCGCCACAGGATTTAACTATGGCTACACCTTC. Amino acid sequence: CASSATGFNYGYTF. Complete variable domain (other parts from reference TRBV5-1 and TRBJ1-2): KAGVTQTPRYLIKTRGQQVTLSCSPISGHRSVSWYQQTPGQGLQFLFEYFSETQRNKGNFPGRFSGRQFSNSRSEMNVSTLELGDSALYLCASSATGFNYGYTFGSGTRLTVV.

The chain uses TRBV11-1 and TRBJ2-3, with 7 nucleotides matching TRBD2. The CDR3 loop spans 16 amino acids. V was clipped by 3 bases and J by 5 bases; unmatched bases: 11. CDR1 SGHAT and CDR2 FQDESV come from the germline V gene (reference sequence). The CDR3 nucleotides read TGTGCCAGCAGCTTCGGCGGGAGAGGGACGGGAGATACGCAGTATTTT. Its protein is CASSFGGRGTGDTQYF.

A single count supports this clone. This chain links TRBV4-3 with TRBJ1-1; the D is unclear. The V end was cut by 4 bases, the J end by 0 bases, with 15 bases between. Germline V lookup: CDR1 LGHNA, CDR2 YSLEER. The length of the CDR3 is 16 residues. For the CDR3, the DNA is TGCGCCAGCAGCCGCCCGTTTCAACAAGTGAACACTGAAGCTTTCTTT. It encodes CASSRPFQQVNTEAFF.

CDR3 loop: CASSLGGSGRKETQYF. CDR3 DNA: TGTGCCAGCAGCTTAGGGGGTAGCGGGAGGAAAGAGACCCAGTACTTC. This chain links TRBV11-1 with TRBJ2-5; 10 bases align to TRBD2. The CDR3 is 16 amino acids. V was pared by 1 base and J by 3 bases, with 5 bases of the junction left unmatched. CDR1 and CDR2 from the germline V gene are SGHAT and FQDESV (reference sequence).

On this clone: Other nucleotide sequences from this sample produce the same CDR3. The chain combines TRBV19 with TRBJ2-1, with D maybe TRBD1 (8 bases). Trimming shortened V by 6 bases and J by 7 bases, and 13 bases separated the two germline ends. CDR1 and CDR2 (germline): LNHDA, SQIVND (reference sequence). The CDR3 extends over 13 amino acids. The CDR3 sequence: CASRTGGGNEQFF. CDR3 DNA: TGTGCCAGTAGAACAGGGGGAGGGAATGAGCAGTTCTTC.

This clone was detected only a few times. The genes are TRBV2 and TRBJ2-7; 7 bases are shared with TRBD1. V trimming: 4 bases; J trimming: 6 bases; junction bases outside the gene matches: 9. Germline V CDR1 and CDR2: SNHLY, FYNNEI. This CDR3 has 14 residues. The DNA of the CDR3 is TGTGCCAGCAGTGTGAATACAGGGGATGGCGAGCAGTACTTC. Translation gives CASSVNTGDGEQYF.

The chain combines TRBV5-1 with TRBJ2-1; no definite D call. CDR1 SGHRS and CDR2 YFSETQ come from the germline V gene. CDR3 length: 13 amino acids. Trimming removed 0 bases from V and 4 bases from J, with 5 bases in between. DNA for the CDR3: TGCGCCAGCAGCTTGGTTGAGTACAATGAGCAGTTCTTC. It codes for CASSLVEYNEQFF.

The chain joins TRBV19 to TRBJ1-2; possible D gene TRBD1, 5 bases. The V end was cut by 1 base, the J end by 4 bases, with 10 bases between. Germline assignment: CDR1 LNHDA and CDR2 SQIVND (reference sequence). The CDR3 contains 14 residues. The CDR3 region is CASSIGYRIYGYTF. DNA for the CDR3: TGTGCCAGTAGTATAGGATACAGGATCTATGGCTACACCTTC.